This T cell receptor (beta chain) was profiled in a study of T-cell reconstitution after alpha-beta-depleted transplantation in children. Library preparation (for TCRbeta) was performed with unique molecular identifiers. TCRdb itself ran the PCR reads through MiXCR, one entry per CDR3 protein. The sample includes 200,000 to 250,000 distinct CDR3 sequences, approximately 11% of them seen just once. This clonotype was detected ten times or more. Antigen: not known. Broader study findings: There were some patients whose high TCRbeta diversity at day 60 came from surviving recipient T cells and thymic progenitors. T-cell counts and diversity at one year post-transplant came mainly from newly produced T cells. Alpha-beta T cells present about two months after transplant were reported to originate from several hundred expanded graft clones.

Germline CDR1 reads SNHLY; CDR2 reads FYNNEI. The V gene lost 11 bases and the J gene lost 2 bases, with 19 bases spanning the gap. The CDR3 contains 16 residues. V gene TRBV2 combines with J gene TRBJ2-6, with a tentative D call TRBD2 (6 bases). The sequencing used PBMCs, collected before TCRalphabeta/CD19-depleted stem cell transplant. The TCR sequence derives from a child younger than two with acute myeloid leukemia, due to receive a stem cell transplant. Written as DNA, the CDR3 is TGTGCCGGACTAACGGAACCTTCTCCTGGGGCCAACGTCCTGACTTTC. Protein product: CAGLTEPSPGANVLTF.